The rows below give T cell receptor beta chains drawn from one sample of a study of CD8 T cells in ankylosing spondylitis. TCRdb reanalysed the 5' RACE reads using MiXCR and keeps one entry per CDR3 protein. The table records some 350,000 distinct CDR3 sequences, approximately 15% of them present only once. Material: blood, either unsorted or a sorted T cell fraction (not recorded which). These receptors all stem from a male donor with ankylosing spondylitis or in good health (not recorded which). Each CDR3 is given with its conserved first and last residue. D genes are given only for firm matches. Size is stated for part of the rows, as once, few or many counts, or as a class when the clone is expanded.

v_gene: TRBV28; j_gene: TRBJ1-6; abundance: -; d_gene: TRBD1; CDR3aa: CASSTPGQNNSPLHF; CDR3nt: TGTGCCAGCAGCACCCCGGGACAGAATAATTCACCCCTCCACTTT
v_gene: TRBV5-1; j_gene: TRBJ2-1; abundance: few; d_gene: TRBD2; CDR3aa: CASSFTSGSVNEQFF; CDR3nt: TGCGCCAGCAGCTTTACTAGCGGGAGTGTCAATGAGCAGTTCTTC
v_gene: TRBV6-1; j_gene: TRBJ2-2; abundance: -; d_gene: -; CDR3aa: CASSPTITGELFF; CDR3nt: TGTGCCAGCAGCCCCACCATCACCGGGGAGCTGTTTTTT
v_gene: TRBV7-2; j_gene: TRBJ2-3; abundance: -; d_gene: -; CDR3aa: CASSFASTDTQYF; CDR3nt: TGTGCCAGCAGCTTCGCTAGCACAGATACGCAGTATTTT
v_gene: TRBV29-1; j_gene: TRBJ1-2; abundance: -; d_gene: -; CDR3aa: CSVEDPGGYGYTF; CDR3nt: TGCAGCGTTGAAGACCCCGGGGGTTATGGCTACACCTTC
v_gene: TRBV6-2/TRBV6-3; j_gene: TRBJ2-1; abundance: many; d_gene: TRBD2; CDR3aa: CASSYSRGGSYNEQFF; CDR3nt: TGTGCCAGCAGTTACTCGCGCGGGGGGTCCTACAATGAGCAGTTCTTC
v_gene: TRBV12-3/TRBV12-4; j_gene: TRBJ2-1; abundance: -; d_gene: TRBD1; CDR3aa: CASRPGQGNYNEQFF; CDR3nt: TGTGCCAGCAGACCGGGACAGGGGAACTACAATGAGCAGTTCTTC
v_gene: TRBV7-9; j_gene: TRBJ1-2; abundance: few; d_gene: -; CDR3aa: CASSFGHPANYGYTF; CDR3nt: TGTGCCAGCAGCTTCGGACACCCAGCTAACTATGGCTACACCTTC
v_gene: TRBV20-1; j_gene: TRBJ2-3; abundance: -; d_gene: TRBD1; CDR3aa: CSAAGTGTDTQYF; CDR3nt: TGCAGTGCTGCCGGGACAGGGACAGATACGCAGTATTTT
v_gene: TRBV29-1; j_gene: TRBJ2-7; abundance: many; d_gene: TRBD1; CDR3aa: CSVGTPETGVYQQYF; CDR3nt: TGCAGCGTTGGGACTCCTGAGACAGGGGTCTATCAGCAGTACTTC
v_gene: TRBV5-1; j_gene: TRBJ2-2; abundance: -; d_gene: -; CDR3aa: CASSLDGRVTDTGELFF; CDR3nt: TGCGCCAGCAGCTTGGATGGCAGGGTGACGGACACCGGGGAGCTGTTTTTT
v_gene: TRBV12-3/TRBV12-4; j_gene: TRBJ2-7; abundance: -; d_gene: -; CDR3aa: CASSLIGVNEQYF; CDR3nt: TGTGCCAGCAGTTTAATCGGAGTAAACGAGCAGTACTTC
v_gene: TRBV4-1; j_gene: TRBJ1-6; abundance: -; d_gene: -; CDR3aa: CASSQEGQGNTPLHF; CDR3nt: TGCGCCAGCAGCCAAGAAGGTCAGGGTAATACACCCCTCCACTTT
v_gene: TRBV3-1; j_gene: TRBJ1-4; abundance: few; d_gene: TRBD1; CDR3aa: CASVGTGAEKLFF; CDR3nt: TGTGCCAGCGTAGGGACAGGTGCCGAAAAACTGTTTTTT
v_gene: TRBV4-1; j_gene: TRBJ2-1; abundance: -; d_gene: TRBD2; CDR3aa: CASSLSSGRNEQFF; CDR3nt: TGCGCCAGCAGCTTGTCTAGCGGGAGGAATGAGCAGTTCTTC
v_gene: TRBV20-1; j_gene: TRBJ1-1; abundance: -; d_gene: -; CDR3aa: CSARELMNTEAFF; CDR3nt: TGCAGTGCTAGAGAGCTGATGAACACTGAAGCTTTCTTT
v_gene: TRBV27; j_gene: TRBJ2-3; abundance: few; d_gene: -; CDR3aa: CASSSMASGTQYF; CDR3nt: TGTGCCAGCAGTTCAATGGCGAGCGGTACGCAGTATTTT
v_gene: TRBV20-1; j_gene: TRBJ2-3; abundance: -; d_gene: TRBD2; CDR3aa: CSARVPSGRDTQYF; CDR3nt: TGCAGTGCTAGAGTTCCTAGCGGGCGTGATACGCAGTATTTT
v_gene: TRBV2; j_gene: TRBJ2-2; abundance: -; d_gene: -; CDR3aa: CASSERRIANTGELFF; CDR3nt: TGTGCCAGCAGTGAGCGTAGGATAGCGAACACCGGGGAGCTGTTTTTT
v_gene: TRBV12-3/TRBV12-4; j_gene: TRBJ1-4; abundance: -; d_gene: -; CDR3aa: CASRSQGNEKLFF; CDR3nt: TGTGCCAGCAGATCACAGGGTAATGAAAAACTGTTTTTT
v_gene: TRBV12-3/TRBV12-4; j_gene: TRBJ1-1; abundance: -; d_gene: TRBD1; CDR3aa: CASRLTGPNTEAFF; CDR3nt: TGTGCCAGCAGACTGACAGGGCCCAACACTGAAGCTTTCTTT
v_gene: TRBV20-1; j_gene: TRBJ2-5; abundance: few; d_gene: -; CDR3aa: CSARDPRWETQYF; CDR3nt: TGCAGTGCTAGAGATCCTAGATGGGAGACCCAGTACTTC
v_gene: TRBV2; j_gene: TRBJ2-7; abundance: few; d_gene: -; CDR3aa: CASTSQGLSSYEQYF; CDR3nt: TGTGCCAGCACCTCACAGGGTCTGAGCTCCTACGAGCAGTACTTC
v_gene: TRBV5-1; j_gene: TRBJ2-2; abundance: -; d_gene: -; CDR3aa: CASSLGAPNTGELFF; CDR3nt: TGCGCCAGCAGCTTAGGGGCGCCGAACACCGGGGAGCTGTTTTTT
v_gene: TRBV20-1; j_gene: TRBJ2-1; abundance: many; d_gene: -; CDR3aa: CSARGLINEQFF; CDR3nt: TGCAGTGCTAGGGGGCTAATCAATGAGCAGTTCTTC
v_gene: TRBV29-1; j_gene: TRBJ2-2; abundance: -; d_gene: TRBD2; CDR3aa: CRGLALLTGELFF; CDR3nt: TGCAGAGGACTAGCGCTTCTCACCGGGGAGCTGTTTTTT
v_gene: TRBV12-3/TRBV12-4; j_gene: TRBJ1-1; abundance: many; d_gene: -; CDR3aa: CASSLGEITEAFF; CDR3nt: TGTGCCAGCAGTTTAGGGGAAATCACTGAAGCTTTCTTT
v_gene: TRBV12-3/TRBV12-4; j_gene: TRBJ1-1; abundance: many; d_gene: TRBD1; CDR3aa: CASSILQGAGTEAFF; CDR3nt: TGTGCCAGCAGTATCCTACAGGGGGCGGGTACTGAAGCTTTCTTT
v_gene: TRBV29-1; j_gene: TRBJ1-1; abundance: few; d_gene: -; CDR3aa: CSVGEVRTANTEAFF; CDR3nt: TGCAGCGTTGGGGAGGTAAGGACAGCGAACACTGAAGCTTTCTTT
v_gene: TRBV5-1; j_gene: TRBJ2-3; abundance: few; d_gene: -; CDR3aa: CASSPLGHHFSSTDTQYF; CDR3nt: TGCGCCAGCAGCCCCCTGGGACATCACTTCTCTAGCACAGATACGCAGTATTTT
v_gene: TRBV11-2; j_gene: TRBJ2-5; abundance: -; d_gene: TRBD2; CDR3aa: CASSPDRLAGAQETQYF; CDR3nt: TGTGCCAGCAGCCCCGACCGACTAGCGGGGGCCCAAGAGACCCAGTACTTC
v_gene: TRBV27; j_gene: TRBJ1-5; abundance: -; d_gene: TRBD1; CDR3aa: CASSMGTSGGQPQHF; CDR3nt: TGTGCCAGCAGCATGGGGACATCAGGGGGTCAGCCCCAGCATTTT
v_gene: TRBV9; j_gene: TRBJ2-1; abundance: -; d_gene: TRBD2; CDR3aa: CASSVDPLATSYNEQFF; CDR3nt: TGTGCCAGCAGCGTAGACCCACTAGCGACCTCCTACAATGAGCAGTTCTTC
v_gene: TRBV11-1; j_gene: TRBJ1-2; abundance: few; d_gene: -; CDR3aa: CASSLEGTPDYGYTF; CDR3nt: TGTGCCAGCAGCTTAGAGGGAACACCCGACTATGGCTACACCTTC
v_gene: TRBV5-1; j_gene: TRBJ2-7; abundance: -; d_gene: -; CDR3aa: CASSLAVGNYEHYF; CDR3nt: TGCGCCAGCAGCTTGGCCGTGGGGAACTACGAGCATTACTTC
v_gene: TRBV11-2; j_gene: TRBJ1-2; abundance: few; d_gene: -; CDR3aa: CASTPSVASGYGYTF; CDR3nt: TGTGCCAGCACCCCTTCAGTGGCCTCCGGCTATGGCTACACCTTC
v_gene: TRBV20-1; j_gene: TRBJ1-1; abundance: -; d_gene: TRBD1; CDR3aa: CSAFQGQGGTEAFF; CDR3nt: TGCAGTGCTTTCCAAGGACAGGGCGGTACTGAAGCTTTCTTT
v_gene: TRBV7-2; j_gene: TRBJ1-2; abundance: -; d_gene: TRBD1; CDR3aa: CASSGQGISGYTF; CDR3nt: TGTGCCAGCAGCGGACAGGGGATCAGTGGCTACACCTTC
v_gene: TRBV6-6; j_gene: TRBJ2-7; abundance: few; d_gene: -; CDR3aa: CASSYPGVGEQYF; CDR3nt: TGTGCCAGCAGTTACCCAGGGGTCGGCGAGCAGTACTTC
v_gene: TRBV12-3/TRBV12-4; j_gene: TRBJ1-1; abundance: many; d_gene: TRBD1; CDR3aa: CASSLGDRGRTEAFF; CDR3nt: TGTGCCAGCAGTTTAGGGGACAGGGGGAGGACTGAAGCTTTCTTT
v_gene: TRBV5-1; j_gene: TRBJ2-5; abundance: few; d_gene: TRBD2; CDR3aa: CASSLAGGAGETQYF; CDR3nt: TGCGCCAGCAGCTTGGCCGGGGGGGCAGGAGAGACCCAGTACTTC
v_gene: TRBV5-6; j_gene: TRBJ1-1; abundance: many; d_gene: -; CDR3aa: CASSFRRLNTEAFF; CDR3nt: TGTGCCAGCAGCTTTAGGAGATTGAACACTGAAGCTTTCTTT
v_gene: TRBV9; j_gene: TRBJ2-5; abundance: -; d_gene: -; CDR3aa: CASSVVGSEETQYF; CDR3nt: TGTGCCAGCAGCGTAGTAGGCTCCGAAGAGACCCAGTACTTC
v_gene: TRBV5-1; j_gene: TRBJ2-3; abundance: many; d_gene: -; CDR3aa: CASSSGTITDTQYF; CDR3nt: TGCGCCAGCAGCTCCGGGACGATCACAGATACGCAGTATTTT
v_gene: TRBV7-2; j_gene: TRBJ2-3; abundance: few; d_gene: -; CDR3aa: CASSRQYTDTQYF; CDR3nt: TGTGCCAGCAGCCGACAGTACACAGATACGCAGTATTTT
v_gene: TRBV5-1; j_gene: TRBJ2-2; abundance: -; d_gene: TRBD1; CDR3aa: CASSRTGQVENTGELFF; CDR3nt: TGCGCCAGCAGCCGAACCGGACAGGTAGAAAACACCGGGGAGCTGTTTTTT
v_gene: TRBV5-1; j_gene: TRBJ2-2; abundance: -; d_gene: -; CDR3aa: CASSLVRTLNTGELFF; CDR3nt: TGCGCCAGCAGCTTGGTTCGGACACTGAACACCGGGGAGCTGTTTTTT
v_gene: TRBV5-1; j_gene: TRBJ2-3; abundance: -; d_gene: TRBD2; CDR3aa: CASRTWREDFNTDTQYF; CDR3nt: TGCGCCAGCCGGACCTGGCGGGAGGACTTCAACACAGATACGCAGTATTTT
v_gene: TRBV7-9; j_gene: TRBJ2-3; abundance: many; d_gene: TRBD2; CDR3aa: CASSLLAGVTDTQYF; CDR3nt: TGTGCCAGCAGCCTTTTAGCGGGAGTGACAGATACGCAGTATTTT
v_gene: TRBV9; j_gene: TRBJ1-1; abundance: few; d_gene: -; CDR3aa: CASSDRTLGTEAFF; CDR3nt: TGTGCCAGCAGCGACCGGACCCTGGGCACTGAAGCTTTCTTT